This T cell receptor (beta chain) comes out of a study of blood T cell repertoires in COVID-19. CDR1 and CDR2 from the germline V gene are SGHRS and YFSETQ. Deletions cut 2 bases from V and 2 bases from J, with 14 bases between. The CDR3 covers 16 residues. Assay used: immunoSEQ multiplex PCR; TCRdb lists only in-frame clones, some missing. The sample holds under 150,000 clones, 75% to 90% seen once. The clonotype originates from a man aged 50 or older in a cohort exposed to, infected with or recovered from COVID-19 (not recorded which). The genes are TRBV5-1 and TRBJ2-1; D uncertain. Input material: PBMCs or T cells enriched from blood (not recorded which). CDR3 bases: TGCGCCAGCAGCTTTATGACTGTCGATACCTACAATGAGCAGTTCTTC. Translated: CASSFMTVDTYNEQFF.